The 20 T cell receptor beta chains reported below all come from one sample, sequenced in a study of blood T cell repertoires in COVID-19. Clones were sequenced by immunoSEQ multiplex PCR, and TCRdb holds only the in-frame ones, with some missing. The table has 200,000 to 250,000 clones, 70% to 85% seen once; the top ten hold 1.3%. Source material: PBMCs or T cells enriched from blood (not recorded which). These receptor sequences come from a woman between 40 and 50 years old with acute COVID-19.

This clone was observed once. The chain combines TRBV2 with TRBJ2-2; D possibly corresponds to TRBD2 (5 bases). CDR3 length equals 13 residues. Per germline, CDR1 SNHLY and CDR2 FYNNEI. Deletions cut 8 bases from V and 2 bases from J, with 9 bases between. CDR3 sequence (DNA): TGTGCCAGCTGCCGGGAAAACACCGGGGAGCTGTTTTTT. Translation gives CASCRENTGELFF.

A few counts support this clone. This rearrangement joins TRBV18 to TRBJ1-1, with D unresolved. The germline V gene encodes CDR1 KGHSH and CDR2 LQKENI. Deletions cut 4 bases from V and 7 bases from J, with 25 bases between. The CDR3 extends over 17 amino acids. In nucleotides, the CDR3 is TGTGCCAGCTCACAAGGTCGGGGTCCCGGGATGTATAGTGAAGCTTTCTTT. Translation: CASSQGRGPGMYSEAFF.

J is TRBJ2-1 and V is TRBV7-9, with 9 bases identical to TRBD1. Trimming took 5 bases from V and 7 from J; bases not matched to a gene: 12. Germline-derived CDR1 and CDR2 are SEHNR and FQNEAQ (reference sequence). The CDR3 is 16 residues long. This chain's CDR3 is CASSIRRDRVGNEQFF. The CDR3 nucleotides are TGTGCCAGCAGCATCCGCCGGGACAGGGTTGGGAATGAGCAGTTCTTC.

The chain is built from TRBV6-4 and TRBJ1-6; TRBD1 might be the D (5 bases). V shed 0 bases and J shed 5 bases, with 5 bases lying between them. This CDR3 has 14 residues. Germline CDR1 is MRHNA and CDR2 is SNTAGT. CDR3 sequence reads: CASSDSRDNSPLHF. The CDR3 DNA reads TGTGCCAGCAGTGACTCCAGGGATAATTCACCCCTCCACTTT.

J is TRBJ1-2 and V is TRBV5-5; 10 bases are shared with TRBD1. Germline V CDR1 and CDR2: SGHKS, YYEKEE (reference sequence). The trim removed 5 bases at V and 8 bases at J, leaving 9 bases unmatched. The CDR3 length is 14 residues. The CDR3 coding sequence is TGTGCCAGCAGATCGACAGGGGGCGCGGTCGGCTACACCTTC. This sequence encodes CASRSTGGAVGYTF.

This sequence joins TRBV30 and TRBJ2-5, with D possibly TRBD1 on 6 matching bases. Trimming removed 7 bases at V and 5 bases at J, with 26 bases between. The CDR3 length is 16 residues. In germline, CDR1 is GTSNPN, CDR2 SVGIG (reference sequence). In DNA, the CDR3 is TGTGCCTTCAACCCCTGGCAGGGGAGTTTTAGGGAGACCCAGTACTTC. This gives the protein CAFNPWQGSFRETQYF.

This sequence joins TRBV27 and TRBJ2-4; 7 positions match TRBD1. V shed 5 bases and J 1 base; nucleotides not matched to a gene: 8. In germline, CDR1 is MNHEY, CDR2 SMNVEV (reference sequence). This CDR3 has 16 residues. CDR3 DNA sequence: TGTGCCAGCAGTCTGAGACAGGGACGGGCCAAAAACATTCAGTACTTC. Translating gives CASSLRQGRAKNIQYF.

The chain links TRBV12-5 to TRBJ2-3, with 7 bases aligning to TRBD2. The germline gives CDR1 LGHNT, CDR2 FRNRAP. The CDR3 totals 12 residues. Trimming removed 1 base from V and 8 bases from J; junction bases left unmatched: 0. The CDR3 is CASGLGGGTQYF. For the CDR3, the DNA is TGTGCTAGTGGTTTGGGGGGGGGTACGCAGTATTTT.

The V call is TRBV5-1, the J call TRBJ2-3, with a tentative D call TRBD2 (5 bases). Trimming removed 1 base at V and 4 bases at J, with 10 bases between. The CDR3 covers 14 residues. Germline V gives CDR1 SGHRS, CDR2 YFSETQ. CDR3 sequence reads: CASSLRVAPDTQYF. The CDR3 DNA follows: TGCGCCAGCAGCTTGAGGGTAGCGCCAGATACGCAGTATTTT.

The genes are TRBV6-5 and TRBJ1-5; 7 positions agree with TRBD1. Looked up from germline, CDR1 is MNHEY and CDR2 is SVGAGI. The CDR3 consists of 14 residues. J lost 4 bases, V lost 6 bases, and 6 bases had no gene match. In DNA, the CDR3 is TGTGCCAGCAGCCCCCGGGACAGAAATCAGCCCCAGCATTTT. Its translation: CASSPRDRNQPQHF.

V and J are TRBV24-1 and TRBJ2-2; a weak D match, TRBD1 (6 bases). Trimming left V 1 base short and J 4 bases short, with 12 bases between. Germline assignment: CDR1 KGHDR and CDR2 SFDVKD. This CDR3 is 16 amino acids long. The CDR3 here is CATSDFGGQLTGELFF. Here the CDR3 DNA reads TGTGCCACCAGTGATTTCGGCGGACAGCTCACCGGGGAGCTGTTTTTT.

The CDR3 sequence: CAWSSTSATNEKLFF. The CDR3 DNA reads as TGTGCCTGGAGTTCGACATCCGCAACTAATGAAAAACTGTTTTTT. The genes are TRBV30 and TRBJ1-4; no clear D. The CDR3 runs to 15 residues. Trimming took off 2 bases at V and 0 bases at J, with 10 bases between the two ends. Germline values: CDR1 GTSNPN, CDR2 SVGIG (reference sequence).

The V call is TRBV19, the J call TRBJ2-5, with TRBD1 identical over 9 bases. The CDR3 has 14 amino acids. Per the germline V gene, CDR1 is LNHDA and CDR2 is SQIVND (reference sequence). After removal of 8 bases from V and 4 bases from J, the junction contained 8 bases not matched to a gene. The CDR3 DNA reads TGTGCCAGTGCAGTCACAGGGGGCGGAGAGACCCAGTACTTC. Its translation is CASAVTGGGETQYF.

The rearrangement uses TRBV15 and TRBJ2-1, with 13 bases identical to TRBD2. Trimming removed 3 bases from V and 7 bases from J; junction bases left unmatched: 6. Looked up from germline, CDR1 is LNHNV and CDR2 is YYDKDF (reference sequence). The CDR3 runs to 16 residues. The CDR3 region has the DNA TGTGCCACCAGCAGCCCGGGACTAGCGGGATCAAATGAGCAGTTCTTC. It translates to CATSSPGLAGSNEQFF.

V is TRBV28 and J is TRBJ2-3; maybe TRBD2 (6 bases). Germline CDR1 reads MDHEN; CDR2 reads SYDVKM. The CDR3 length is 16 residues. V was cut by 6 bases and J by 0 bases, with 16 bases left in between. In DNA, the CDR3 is TGTGCCAGCAGCTCAGCGGGCCGTACAAGCACAGATACGCAGTATTTT. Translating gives CASSSAGRTSTDTQYF.

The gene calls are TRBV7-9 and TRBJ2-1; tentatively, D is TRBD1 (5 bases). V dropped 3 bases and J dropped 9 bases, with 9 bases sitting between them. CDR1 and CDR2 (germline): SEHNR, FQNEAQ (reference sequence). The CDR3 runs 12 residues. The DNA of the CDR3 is TGTGCCAGCAGCTTGGGGCCCCCTGAGCAGTTCTTC. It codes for CASSLGPPEQFF.

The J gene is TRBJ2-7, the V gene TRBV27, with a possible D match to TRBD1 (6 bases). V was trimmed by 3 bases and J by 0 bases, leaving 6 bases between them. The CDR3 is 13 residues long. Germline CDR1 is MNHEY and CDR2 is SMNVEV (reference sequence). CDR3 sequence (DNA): TGTGCCAGCAGTTTGGACAGCTCCTACGAGCAGTACTTC. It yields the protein CASSLDSSYEQYF.

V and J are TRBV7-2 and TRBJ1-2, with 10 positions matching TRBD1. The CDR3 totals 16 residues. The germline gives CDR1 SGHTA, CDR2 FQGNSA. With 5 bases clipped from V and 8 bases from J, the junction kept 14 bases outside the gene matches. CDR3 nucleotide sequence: TGTGCCAGCAGCCTACCCGGGACAGGGGTCCTGGGGGGCTACACCTTC. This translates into CASSLPGTGVLGGYTF.

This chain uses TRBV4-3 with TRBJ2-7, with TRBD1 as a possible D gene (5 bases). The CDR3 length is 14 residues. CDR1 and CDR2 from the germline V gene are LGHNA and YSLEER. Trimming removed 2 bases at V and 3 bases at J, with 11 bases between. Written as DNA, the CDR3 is TGCGCCAGCAGCCAAAATCAGGGATTCTACGAGCAGTACTTC. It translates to CASSQNQGFYEQYF.

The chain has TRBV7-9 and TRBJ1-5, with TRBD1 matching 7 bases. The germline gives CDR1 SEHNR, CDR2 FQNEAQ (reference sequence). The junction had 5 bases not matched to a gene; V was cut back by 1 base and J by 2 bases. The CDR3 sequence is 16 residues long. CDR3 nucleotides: TGTGCCAGCAGCTTAGGGAACAGGGGAGGCAATCAGCCCCAGCATTTT. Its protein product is CASSLGNRGGNQPQHF.